This T cell receptor beta chain was observed in a study of shared clonotypes between healthy human individuals. Genomic DNA (from each subset) was split evenly across several immunoSEQ plates. The data were produced by immunoSEQ multiplex PCR, yet TCRdb's version contains in-frame clones alone and is incomplete. This sample carries more than 2 million clones, approximately 95% of them seen once, and the ten largest clones take around 0.13%. CD4+ cells underwent separation, giving CD45RA+ naive and CD45RA-negative memory subsets. Germline V CDR1 and CDR2: SGHNT, YYREEE (reference sequence). V lost 4 bases, J lost 12 bases, and 17 bases lay in between. The CDR3 contains 14 residues. For this clone: Its antigen is unknown.

Study observations and caveats: Across a handful of donors, naive CD4 shared roughly 5%, naive CD8 about 3.2%, memory CD4 roughly 2.4%, memory CD8 under 0.5%. Having only a few donors restricted how much genetic and exposure-history diversity was captured.

V is TRBV5-4 and J is TRBJ2-6; tentatively, D is TRBD1 or TRBD2 (5 bases each). The TCR originated in a man between 18 and 29 years old in good health. What was sequenced was naive CD4+ T cells sorted from blood. Subset denoted: CD45RA+ positively selected. CDR3 residues: CASSEVGTALVLTF. The CDR3 coding sequence is TGTGCCAGCAGCGAGGTAGGGACGGCTCTCGTCCTGACTTTC.